A single sample is the source of the 32 T cell receptor beta chains below, sequenced in a study of control samples from healthy donors and cancer patients. Data came from immunoSEQ multiplex PCR; TCRdb stores just in-frame clones and leaves some out. The data hold tens of thousands of clones, with around nine tenths observed a single time. Sequences were obtained from blood. These receptors were obtained from a man in his fifties or sixties in good health.

The rearrangement links TRBV30 to TRBJ1-4, with D maybe TRBD1 (5 bases). Germline V gene lookup returns CDR1 GTSNPN and CDR2 SVGIG (reference sequence). This CDR3 region has 12 residues. The V gene lost 5 bases and the J gene lost 8 bases, with 12 bases spanning the gap. CDR3 DNA: TGTGCCTGGGACGACAGTCTAGAAAAACTGTTTTTT. Translating gives CAWDDSLEKLFF. Based on the CDR3 plus reference TRBV30 and TRBJ1-4, the full variable domain is SQTIHQWPATLVQPVGSPLSLECTVEGTSNPNLYWYRQAAGRGLQLLFYSVGIGQISSEVPQNLSASRPQDRQFILSSKKLLLSDSGFYLCAWDDSLEKLFFGSGTQLSVL.

In this sample, this clone turned up a few times. The chain is built from TRBV9 and TRBJ2-1; 7 positions match TRBD2. The CDR3 has 15 amino acids. V lost 0 bases and J lost 3; bases outside the gene matches: 3. CDR1 SGDLS and CDR2 YYNGEE come from the germline V gene. The CDR3, as DNA: TGTGCCAGCAGCGTAGCTGGGGGGGACTACAATGAGCAGTTCTTC. Protein: CASSVAGGDYNEQFF.

The chain links TRBV27 to TRBJ1-5; tentatively, D is TRBD1 (5 bases). Germline lookup yields CDR1 MNHEY and CDR2 SMNVEV (reference sequence). Trimming shortened V by 6 bases and J by 2 bases, and 11 bases separated the two germline ends. CDR3 length: 14 amino acids. The CDR3 protein is CASSVRVGNQPQHF. In DNA form, the CDR3 reads TGTGCCAGCAGCGTCAGGGTGGGCAATCAGCCCCAGCATTTT.

The chain combines TRBV3-1 (or the pseudogene TRBV3-2) with TRBJ1-5, with D perhaps matching TRBD1 (5 bases). CDR1 and CDR2 from the germline V gene are LGHDT and YNNKEL (reference sequence). The CDR3 sequence is 15 residues long. V was cut by 4 bases and J by 6 bases, with 16 bases left in between. CDR3 loop: CASSPLAGRAQPQHF. The CDR3 region has the DNA TGTGCCAGCAGCCCCCTGGCAGGGAGGGCTCAGCCCCAGCATTTT.

V gene TRBV6-1 combines with J gene TRBJ2-3; tentative D call: TRBD1 (6 bases). Trimming took off 3 bases at V and 0 bases at J, with 19 bases between the two ends. The CDR3 consists of 18 residues. CDR1 and CDR2 (germline): MNHNS, SASEGT. CDR3 sequence reads: CASSERLSGHSSTDTQYF. The CDR3, as DNA: TGTGCCAGCAGTGAGAGGCTATCGGGACACAGTAGCACAGATACGCAGTATTTT.

This rearrangement joins TRBV6-5 to TRBJ1-3, with D hard to call. The CDR3 covers 13 residues. The germline V gene has CDR1 MNHEY and CDR2 SVGAGI. The V gene lost 4 bases and the J gene lost 1 base, with 5 bases spanning the gap. DNA for the CDR3: TGTGCCAGCAGTTTGGCTTCTGGAAACACCATATATTTT. This encodes CASSLASGNTIYF.

This clone was counted a single time. The chain recombines TRBV6-1 with TRBJ1-3; D ambiguous. In germline, CDR1 is MNHNS, CDR2 SASEGT. Deletions cut 2 bases from V and 4 bases from J, with 18 bases between. This CDR3 is 17 amino acids long. CDR3 region: CASSEPPRVTVGNTIYF. As DNA, the CDR3 is TGTGCCAGCAGTGAACCCCCGCGGGTGACGGTGGGAAACACCATATATTTT.

The gene calls are TRBV19 and TRBJ1-1; TRBD1 might be the D (6 bases). The V gene lost 4 bases and the J gene lost 5 bases, with 11 bases spanning the gap. The CDR3 spans 13 residues. Germline assignment: CDR1 LNHDA and CDR2 SQIVND (reference sequence). The CDR3 spells CASSTQGKTEAFF. CDR3 DNA: TGTGCCAGTAGTACACAGGGAAAGACTGAAGCTTTCTTT.

The rearrangement uses TRBV19 and TRBJ1-1; weak D call: TRBD1 (5 bases). V was clipped by 0 bases and J by 4 bases, with 9 bases between them. Looked up from germline, CDR1 is LNHDA and CDR2 is SQIVND (reference sequence). This CDR3 comprises 14 residues. CDR3 DNA sequence: TGTGCCAGTAGTATAGATCAGGGTTCCACTGAAGCTTTCTTT. It is translated as CASSIDQGSTEAFF. Combining the CDR3 with reference TRBV19 and TRBJ1-1 gives the whole variable domain DGGITQSPKYLFRKEGQNVTLSCEQNLNHDAMYWYRQDPGQGLRLIYYSQIVNDFQKGDIAEGYSVSREKKESFPLTVTSAQKNPTAFYLCASSIDQGSTEAFFGQGTRLTVV.

The chain employs TRBV15 and TRBJ2-2; unclear D gene. V lost 0 bases and J 4 bases, leaving 6 bases between the germline ends. The CDR3 extends over 14 amino acids. Germline V CDR1 and CDR2: LNHNV, YYDKDF (reference sequence). CDR3 region: CATSRDPATGELFF. The DNA for the CDR3 is TGTGCCACCAGCAGAGATCCGGCCACCGGGGAGCTGTTTTTT.

The chain employs TRBV9 and TRBJ2-3, with 11 bases fitting TRBD2. This CDR3 has 16 residues. V lost 3 bases to trimming and J lost 5 bases; unmatched junction nucleotides: 8. The V gene's germline CDR1 is SGDLS and CDR2 YYNGEE. CDR3 region: CASSAGLAGGIDTQYF. The DNA of the CDR3 is TGTGCCAGCAGCGCCGGGCTAGCGGGGGGAATAGATACGCAGTATTTT.

This clone appeared once. This chain connects TRBV4-1 to TRBJ1-2; TRBD1 matches at 7 bases. The CDR3 extends over 15 amino acids. Germline lookup yields CDR1 MGHRA and CDR2 YSYEKL. Trimming cost V 0 bases and J 4 bases; bases outside gene matches: 5. DNA for the CDR3: TGCGCCAGCAGCCAAGAAGGTGACAGGGTCTATGGCTACACCTTC. Translation gives CASSQEGDRVYGYTF.

The chain recombines TRBV13 with TRBJ1-1; TRBD1 agrees at 9 bases. J lost 4 bases, V lost 2 bases, and 8 bases had no gene match. The CDR3 has 16 residues. Germline-derived CDR1 and CDR2 are PRHDT and FYEKMQ (reference sequence). CDR3 in amino acids: CASSLRTGVGITEAFF. The CDR3 region has the DNA TGTGCCAGCAGCTTAAGGACAGGGGTAGGCATCACTGAAGCTTTCTTT.

The chain carries TRBV7-3 and TRBJ2-3; 11 nucleotides match TRBD2. The germline gives CDR1 SGHTA, CDR2 FQGTGA. V lost 5 bases, J lost 4 bases, and 5 bases stayed unmatched. The CDR3 spans 15 residues. The CDR3 nucleotides are TGTGCCAGCAGCAACAGACTAGCGGGGTCAGATACGCAGTATTTT. Protein: CASSNRLAGSDTQYF.

A single count supports this clone. This chain joins TRBV6-2 or TRBV6-3 and TRBJ2-7; 8 nucleotides match TRBD1. The CDR3 length is 13 residues. The V gene end was trimmed by 5 bases and the J gene end by 6 bases; junction bases not matched to a gene: 6. Looked up from germline, CDR1 is MNHEY and CDR2 is SVGEGT. This chain's CDR3 is CASSPRTGREQYF. As DNA, the CDR3 is TGTGCCAGCAGTCCCCGGACAGGGCGCGAGCAGTACTTC.

In its sample, this clone was seen once. The chain uses TRBV10-3 and TRBJ1-2; D unresolved. V lost 10 bases to trimming and J lost 2 bases, with 11 bases between them. This CDR3 spans 12 amino acids. In germline, CDR1 is ENHRY, CDR2 SYGVKD. In DNA, the CDR3 is TGTGCCAGTTACACTGAAAACTATGGCTACACCTTC. Amino acid sequence: CASYTENYGYTF.

V gene TRBV3-1 (or the pseudogene TRBV3-2) combines with J gene TRBJ1-2; 7 positions agree with TRBD1. This CDR3 is 13 amino acids long. Germline V gives CDR1 LGHDT, CDR2 YNNKEL (reference sequence). Trimming at V came to 1 base and at J to 8 bases, leaving 4 bases not matched to a gene. Here the CDR3 DNA reads TGTGCCAGCAGCCAAGGACAGGGCGGCGGCTACACCTTC. Translated, it gives CASSQGQGGGYTF.

This clone occurred once. The chain recombines TRBV29-1 with TRBJ1-3, with no clear D. Trimming shortened V by 7 bases and J by 0 bases, and 13 bases separated the two germline ends. CDR1 SQVTM and CDR2 ANQGSEA come from the germline V gene. This CDR3 spans 14 amino acids. The CDR3 DNA reads TGCAGCGCATGGACCGATAACTCTGGAAACACCATATATTTT. Translated, it gives CSAWTDNSGNTIYF. Full variable domain (outside the CDR3, taken from reference TRBV29-1 and TRBJ1-3): SAVISQKPSRDICQRGTSLTIQCQVDSQVTMMFWYRQQPGQSLTLIATANQGSEATYESGFVIDKFPISRPNLTFSTLTVSNMSPEDSSIYLCSAWTDNSGNTIYFGEGSWLTVV.

The V and J genes are TRBV7-2 and TRBJ1-5; 9 bases fit TRBD1. The CDR3 consists of 15 residues. The V gene's germline CDR1 is SGHTA and CDR2 FQGNSA. V was clipped by 5 bases and J by 8 bases; unmatched bases: 10. The CDR3, as DNA: TGTGCCAGCAGCCCCGGGACAGGGCTGAGGGAGCCCCAGCATTTT. Protein sequence: CASSPGTGLREPQHF.

This chain links TRBV25-1 with TRBJ1-2; no clear D gene. Germline loops: CDR1 MGHDK, CDR2 SYGVNS. CDR3 length: 16 amino acids. V lost 1 base to trimming and J lost 7 bases, with 19 bases between them. The CDR3 here is CASSEFGRREDRGYTF. As DNA, the CDR3 is TGTGCCAGCAGTGAATTCGGAAGAAGGGAGGATCGTGGCTACACCTTC.

V is TRBV10-3 and J is TRBJ2-3; no clear D. V was trimmed by 6 bases and J by 3 bases, leaving 7 bases between them. The germline V gene encodes CDR1 ENHRY and CDR2 SYGVKD. The length of the CDR3 is 12 residues. Here the CDR3 DNA reads TGTGCCATCAGCCTAACAACAGATACGCAGTATTTT. Its protein is CAISLTTDTQYF.

In this sample, this clone turned up a few times. This chain connects TRBV5-6 to TRBJ1-2, with 7 bases lining up with TRBD1. CDR3 length: 14 amino acids. The V gene's germline CDR1 is SGHDT and CDR2 YYEEEE. J gave up 2 bases and V 1 base, and 2 bases lay outside the gene matches. The CDR3 sequence: CASSLKDRNYGYTF. CDR3 bases: TGTGCCAGCAGCTTGAAGGACAGGAACTATGGCTACACCTTC. Supplemented by reference TRBV5-6 and TRBJ1-2, the full variable domain reads DAGVTQSPTHLIKTRGQQVTLRCSPKSGHDTVSWYQQALGQGPQFIFQYYEEEERQRGNFPDRFSGHQFPNYSSELNVNALLLGDSALYLCASSLKDRNYGYTFGSGTRLTVV.

The rearrangement links TRBV15 to TRBJ2-7; D call uncertain. Germline-derived CDR1 and CDR2 are LNHNV and YYDKDF (reference sequence). Between the trimmed V and J ends, which lost 1 base and 2 bases, there was a span of 9 bases. The length of the CDR3 is 14 residues. The CDR3 DNA sequence: TGTGCCACCAGCAGAGGAAGGGATACCTACGAGCAGTACTTC. Protein product: CATSRGRDTYEQYF.

CDR3 protein: CASSEVGVGETQYF. In DNA, the CDR3 is TGTGCCAGCAGTGAAGTGGGGGTTGGAGAGACCCAGTACTTC. The chain links TRBV2 to TRBJ2-5; the D gene could be TRBD1 or TRBD2 (5 bases each). Germline CDR1 reads SNHLY; CDR2 reads FYNNEI. CDR3 size: 14 residues. V was trimmed by 1 base and J by 4 bases, leaving 10 bases between them.

This clone came up a few times. CDR3 region: CASSRSAGNTIYF. The CDR3 coding sequence is TGTGCCAGCAGCCGGTCGGCTGGAAACACCATATATTTT. The chain combines TRBV3-1 (or the pseudogene TRBV3-2) with TRBJ1-3; D is unclear. Between the trimmed V and J ends, which lost 4 bases and 2 bases, there was a span of 6 bases. The CDR3 has 13 residues. Germline V gene data show CDR1 as LGHDT and CDR2 as YNNKEL (reference sequence).

The V gene is TRBV5-6, the J gene TRBJ1-2; 10 positions agree with TRBD1. This CDR3 comprises 15 residues. Trimming at V came to 6 bases and at J to 2 bases, leaving 7 bases not matched to a gene. Germline V gene lookup returns CDR1 SGHDT and CDR2 YYEEEE. CDR3 in amino acids: CASNRQGASNYGYTF. The CDR3 DNA reads as TGTGCCAGCAACCGACAGGGGGCGTCGAACTATGGCTACACCTTC. The variable domain in full, with the rest retrieved from reference TRBV5-6 and TRBJ1-2, is DAGVTQSPTHLIKTRGQQVTLRCSPKSGHDTVSWYQQALGQGPQFIFQYYEEEERQRGNFPDRFSGHQFPNYSSELNVNALLLGDSALYLCASNRQGASNYGYTFGSGTRLTVV.

This clone was seen a handful of times. J is TRBJ2-3 and V is TRBV11-2; D gene ambiguous. V was shortened by 0 bases and J by 0 bases, with 4 bases between the two germline ends. The CDR3 sequence is 14 residues long. Germline lookup yields CDR1 SGHAT and CDR2 FQNNGV. CDR3 region: CASSLDKSTDTQYF. The CDR3 nucleotides are TGTGCCAGCAGCTTAGATAAAAGCACAGATACGCAGTATTTT.

This rearrangement joins TRBV5-4 to TRBJ2-7; 10 nucleotides line up with TRBD1. Germline-derived CDR1 and CDR2 are SGHNT and YYREEE (reference sequence). This CDR3 comprises 15 residues. Germline trimming cut 2 bases from V and 5 bases from J; bases unmatched to any gene: 7. This CDR3 reads CASSFRDRGPDEQYF. In nucleotides, the CDR3 is TGTGCCAGCAGCTTCCGGGACAGGGGACCCGACGAGCAGTACTTC.

Here the CDR3 reads CASSLGSGPNSPLHF. For the CDR3, the DNA is TGTGCCAGCAGCTTAGGGTCAGGGCCTAATTCACCCCTCCACTTT. The chain joins TRBV7-8 to TRBJ1-6; D might be TRBD1 (5 bases). With 1 base removed from V and 6 bases from J, the gap between germline ends came to 10 bases. The CDR3 length is 15 residues. The germline CDR1 and CDR2 sequences are SGHVS and FQNEAQ. Filled out from reference TRBV7-8 and TRBJ1-6, the complete variable domain reads GAGVSQSPRYKVAKRGQDVALRCDPISGHVSLFWYQQALGQGPEFLTYFQNEAQLDKSGLPSDRFFAERPEGSVSTLKIQRTQQEDSAVYLCASSLGSGPNSPLHFGNGTRLTVT.

The CDR3 nucleotides are TGTGCCAGCAGTCCCCTAGCGGGGGGCACAGATACGCAGTATTTT. Its translation is CASSPLAGGTDTQYF. The gene calls are TRBV6-5 and TRBJ2-3; 10 bases match TRBD2. Germline values: CDR1 MNHEY, CDR2 SVGAGI. With 5 bases clipped from V and 1 base from J, the junction kept 3 bases outside the gene matches. The CDR3 extends over 15 amino acids.

The rearrangement uses TRBV6-5 and TRBJ2-5; 10 positions match TRBD2. Looked up from germline, CDR1 is MNHEY and CDR2 is SVGAGI. This CDR3 has 15 amino acids. J lost 1 base, V lost 6 bases, and 5 bases had no gene match. The CDR3 region is CASRNSGGPQETQYF. CDR3 coding DNA: TGTGCCAGCAGAAATAGCGGGGGGCCCCAAGAGACCCAGTACTTC.

V gene TRBV21-1 combines with J gene TRBJ2-1; TRBD2, the D gene given by the table, was not confirmed from the DNA. TRBV21-1 is annotated as a pseudogene. This CDR3 comprises 14 residues. Written as DNA, the CDR3 is TGTGCCAGCAGCAAGAGAGGGAACTTCAATGAGCAGTTCTTC. Protein: CASSKRGNFNEQFF.